These 20 T cell receptor beta chains came from one sample sequenced in a study of human T cells and chemical hapten exposure. Noted time point: patch test 2, 6 weeks after DPC sensitization. Treatment described: therapeutic diphenylcyclopropenone sensitization with weekly scalp DPC. Each CDR3 protein is one row after TCRdb ran MiXCR on the RACE reads. The sample lists approximately 85,000 distinct CDR3 sequences; roughly a tenth were seen once. The material was whole blood, obtained in connection with sensitization to the hapten diphenylcyclopropenone (DPC). These receptors were taken from a woman aged 25 to 39 with alopecia areata. Some clones in this sample may be carry-over from other donors' samples.

This chain links TRBV27 with TRBJ1-4; D gene ambiguous. This CDR3 contains 15 residues. Trimming removed 6 bases from V and 0 bases from J, with 11 bases in between. Germline CDR1 and CDR2: MNHEY and SMNVEV (reference sequence). CDR3 in amino acids: CASRVGGATNEKLFF. The DNA of the CDR3 is TGTGCCAGCAGGGTTGGAGGCGCAACTAATGAAAAACTGTTTTTT. The variable domain in full, completed from reference TRBV27 and TRBJ1-4, reads EAQVTQNPRYLITVTGKKLTVTCSQNMNHEYMSWYRQDPGLGLRQIYYSMNVEVTDKGDVPEGYKVSRKEKRNFPLILESPSPNQTSLYFCASRVGGATNEKLFFGSGTQLSVL.

This clonotype was observed many times. As DNA, the CDR3 is TGTGCCAGTAGTATTGGTGGCAGGGGGACAGATACGCAGTATTTT. Translated: CASSIGGRGTDTQYF. The chain is built from TRBV19 and TRBJ2-3, with 7 bases lining up with TRBD1. Trimming at V came to 3 bases and at J to 3 bases, leaving 6 bases not matched to a gene. Per the germline V gene, CDR1 is LNHDA and CDR2 is SQIVND (reference sequence). CDR3 length: 15 residues.

This clonotype appeared many times. The CDR3 here is CASSPSSGQGYEQYF. The CDR3 nucleotides are TGCGCCAGCAGCCCTTCCTCGGGACAAGGCTACGAGCAGTACTTC. This sequence joins TRBV4-3 and TRBJ2-7, with a weak D call TRBD1 (6 bases). CDR3 length: 15 residues. Germline-derived CDR1 and CDR2 are LGHNA and YSLEER. V was clipped by 4 bases and J by 3 bases, with 16 bases between them.

The CDR3 DNA reads as TGTGCCACCACCGGACTATCCGGGGAGCTGTTTTTT. Its translation: CATTGLSGELFF. The chain uses TRBV24-1 and TRBJ2-2; weak D call: TRBD2 (6 bases). CDR3 length: 12 residues. V lost 8 bases and J 6 bases, leaving 9 bases between the germline ends. CDR1 and CDR2 (germline): KGHDR, SFDVKD.

This clonotype was recorded a few times. The J gene is TRBJ2-4, the V gene TRBV20-1; 7 nucleotides agree with TRBD1. The trim removed 5 bases at V and 2 bases at J, leaving 6 bases unmatched. This CDR3 spans 14 amino acids. Germline CDR1 DFQATT, CDR2 SNEGSKA (reference sequence). Here the CDR3 reads CSAGQGGPKNIQYF. CDR3 nucleotides: TGCAGTGCTGGCCAAGGGGGCCCCAAAAACATTCAGTACTTC.

This clonotype was picked up many times. The chain recombines TRBV27 with TRBJ2-1; D is unresolved. Looked up from germline, CDR1 is MNHEY and CDR2 is SMNVEV (reference sequence). V shed 5 bases and J shed 3 bases, with 5 bases lying between them. CDR3 length: 12 residues. CDR3 region: CASSMNYNEQFF. The CDR3 DNA reads as TGTGCCAGCAGTATGAACTACAATGAGCAGTTCTTC.

This clonotype was seen a few times. CDR3: CASSLEPRSYEQYF. CDR3 nucleotide sequence: TGTGCCAGCAGTTTAGAACCCCGCTCCTACGAGCAGTACTTC. V and J are TRBV28 and TRBJ2-7; D ambiguous. The length of the CDR3 is 14 residues. Germline CDR1 and CDR2: MDHEN and SYDVKM. With 2 bases removed from V and 0 bases from J, the gap between germline ends came to 8 bases.

This clonotype was observed at least ten times. V and J are TRBV6-1 and TRBJ2-7; 8 bases align to TRBD1. This CDR3 comprises 15 residues. Looked up from germline, CDR1 is MNHNS and CDR2 is SASEGT. V lost 4 bases, J lost 1 base, and 6 bases stayed unmatched. CDR3 DNA: TGTGCCAGCAGTGTTTCGACAGGGGTATCCTACGAGCAGTACTTC. It codes for CASSVSTGVSYEQYF.

In this sample, this clonotype turned up a few times. V is TRBV5-1 and J is TRBJ1-6, with 12 bases that match TRBD1. The trim removed 4 bases at V and 8 bases at J, leaving 7 bases unmatched. This CDR3 comprises 16 residues. Germline-derived CDR1 and CDR2 are SGHRS and YFSETQ. Written as DNA, the CDR3 is TGCGCCAGCAGCCCGGGACAGGGGGCTATGTATTCACCCCTCCACTTT. It encodes CASSPGQGAMYSPLHF.

This clonotype has more than one count but fewer than ten. The junction departs from germline at one end; a sequencing error may be responsible. This sequence joins TRBV7-7 and TRBJ2-5, with TRBD2 matching 7 bases. The CDR3 loop spans 15 amino acids. Germline V CDR1 and CDR2: SSHAT, FNYEAQ (reference sequence). CDR3 residues: CASSRKTSDQETQYF. Written as DNA, the CDR3 is TGTGCTAGCAGCCGAAAAACTAGCGACCAAGAGACCCAGTACTTC.

The table lists this clonotype with many counts. V and J are TRBV20-1 and TRBJ1-5, with 7 bases matching TRBD1. CDR3 size: 13 residues. The J segment lost 6 bases and the V segment lost 6 bases, leaving 8 bases of the junction unmatched. Looked up from germline, CDR1 is DFQATT and CDR2 is SNEGSKA (reference sequence). The CDR3 DNA sequence: TGCAGTGCAGCGACAGGGATCAGTCAGCCCCAGCATTTT. The encoded protein is CSAATGISQPQHF.

This clonotype was counted ten times or more. This sequence joins TRBV5-5 and TRBJ1-5; D might be TRBD1 (6 bases). Germline V gene data show CDR1 as SGHKS and CDR2 as YYEKEE (reference sequence). This CDR3 has 15 amino acids. V was cut by 0 bases and J by 6 bases, with 13 bases left in between. The CDR3 sequence is CASSLAGTRGQPQHF. CDR3 nucleotides: TGTGCCAGCAGCTTGGCCGGGACAAGGGGTCAGCCCCAGCATTTT.

This rearrangement joins TRBV29-1 to TRBJ1-1; D not resolved. CDR3 length equals 12 residues. V shed 2 bases and J shed 1 base, with 5 bases lying between them. Germline V gene sequence: CDR1 SQVTM, CDR2 ANQGSEA. This chain's CDR3 is CSVEPTNTEAFF. In DNA, the CDR3 is TGCAGCGTTGAACCCACGAACACTGAAGCTTTCTTT.

This clonotype has a count of ten or more. The rearrangement uses TRBV4-3 and TRBJ1-2, with no clear D. This CDR3 contains 15 residues. V shed 0 bases and J shed 8 bases, with 16 bases lying between them. Germline assignment: CDR1 LGHNA and CDR2 YSLEER. The CDR3 DNA is TGCGCCAGCAGCCAAGATTGGGGAACAGATTACGGCTACACCTTC. As protein: CASSQDWGTDYGYTF.

This clonotype showed up many times. The rearrangement uses TRBV6-5 and TRBJ2-5; a weak D match, TRBD2 (5 bases). V was trimmed by 2 bases and J by 2 bases, leaving 12 bases between them. CDR3 size: 15 residues. Germline CDR1 reads MNHEY; CDR2 reads SVGAGI. CDR3 in DNA: TGTGCCAGCAGTTACCTCGGGGAACCTCAAGAGACCCAGTACTTC. Translation gives CASSYLGEPQETQYF.

The chain recombines TRBV25-1 with TRBJ2-3, with no clear D. Trimming removed 5 bases from V and 6 bases from J, with 6 bases in between. CDR1 is MGHDK and CDR2 is SYGVNS in the germline V gene. CDR3 length: 11 residues. The CDR3 DNA follows: TGTGCCAGCAGTACCTGGGATACGCAGTATTTT. This gives the protein CASSTWDTQYF. The whole variable domain, filled in from reference TRBV25-1 and TRBJ2-3, reads EADIYQTPRYLVIGTGKKITLECSQTMGHDKMYWYQQDPGMELHLIHYSYGVNSTEKGDLSSESTVSRIRTEHFPLTLESARPSHTSQYLCASSTWDTQYFGPGTRLTVL.

The rearrangement links TRBV13 to TRBJ2-3, with D possibly TRBD2 on 5 matching bases. CDR1 is PRHDT, CDR2 FYEKMQ, per germline (reference sequence). The CDR3 spans 16 residues. V was cut by 3 bases and J by 0 bases, with 13 bases left in between. CDR3 sequence: CASSFASLPSTDTQYF. CDR3 coding DNA: TGTGCCAGCAGCTTCGCTAGCCTCCCTAGCACAGATACGCAGTATTTT.

This clonotype was counted ten times or more. This chain joins TRBV5-6 and TRBJ1-2; D is undetermined. Trimming stripped 0 bases from V and 0 bases from J, with 9 bases between. The CDR3 consists of 15 residues. Germline CDR1 SGHDT, CDR2 YYEEEE. For the CDR3, the DNA is TGTGCCAGCAGCTTGGCCCTCAGCTCTAACTATGGCTACACCTTC. It specifies CASSLALSSNYGYTF.

This clonotype has ten or more counts. This sequence joins TRBV4-3 and TRBJ1-1; no firm D call. V was pared by 0 bases and J by 10 bases, with 21 bases between. This CDR3 is built from 16 residues. CDR1 is LGHNA and CDR2 is YSLEER in the germline V gene. The CDR3 sequence is CASSQDPVGSPGGAFF. The CDR3 nucleotides read TGCGCCAGCAGCCAAGACCCGGTCGGCAGCCCCGGTGGAGCTTTCTTT.

This clonotype was seen repeatedly, ten times or more. This chain joins TRBV3-1 and TRBJ2-1; D perhaps matches TRBD2 (6 bases). Looked up from germline, CDR1 is LGHDT and CDR2 is YNNKEL (reference sequence). Trimming removed 1 base at V and 8 bases at J, with 12 bases between. There are 14 residues in the CDR3. In DNA, the CDR3 is TGTGCCAGCAGCCAAGTCCCGGGGGAGTATGAGCAGTTCTTC. Protein: CASSQVPGEYEQFF.